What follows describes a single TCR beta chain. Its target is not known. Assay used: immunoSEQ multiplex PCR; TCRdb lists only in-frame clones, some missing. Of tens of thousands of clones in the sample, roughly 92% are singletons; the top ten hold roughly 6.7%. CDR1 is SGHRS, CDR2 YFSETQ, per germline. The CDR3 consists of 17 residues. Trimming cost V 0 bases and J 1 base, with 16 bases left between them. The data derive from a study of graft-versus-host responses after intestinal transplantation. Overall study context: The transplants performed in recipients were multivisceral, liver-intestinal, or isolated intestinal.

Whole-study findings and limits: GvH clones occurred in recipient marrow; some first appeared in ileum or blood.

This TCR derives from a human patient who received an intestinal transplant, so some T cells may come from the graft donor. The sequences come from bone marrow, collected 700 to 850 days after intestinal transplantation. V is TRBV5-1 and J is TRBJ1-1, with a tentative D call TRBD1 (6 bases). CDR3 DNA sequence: TGCGCCAGCAGCTTGGGCCTTCTACAGGGTCCGAACACTGAAGCTTTCTTT. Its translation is CASSLGLLQGPNTEAFF.